This T cell receptor beta chain appears in the sequencing data of a study of patients and donors after allogeneic stem cell transplantation. The CDR3 is 14 residues long. V gave up 0 bases and J gave up 3 bases, with 10 bases separating them. Germline loops: CDR1 SGHRS, CDR2 YFSETQ. Using its own MiXCR run on the RT-PCR reads, TCRdb lists one record per CDR3 protein. The table has fewer than 25,000 distinct CDR3 sequences, around 40% seen once. This chain links TRBV5-1 with TRBJ2-7; TRBD1 or TRBD2 may be the D gene (5 bases each). The sequence was obtained from a human donor who was either an allogeneic HSCT recipient or a stem cell or donor lymphocyte infusion donor (not recorded which). It is not recorded whose cells these are; they may come from a transplant donor. Sequencing input: blood, either unsorted or a sorted T cell fraction (not recorded which). The CDR3 reads CASSLDGTDYEQYF. Written as DNA, the CDR3 is TGCGCCAGCAGCTTGGACGGGACGGACTACGAGCAGTACTTC.